This TCR beta chain was found in a study of blood T cells in healthy people across ages. Germline values: CDR1 LGHDT, CDR2 YNNKEL (reference sequence). CDR3 length equals 15 residues. General study findings and limits: In long-lived donors, naive CD4+ cell counts and diversity exceeded those of aged donors. Naive T cell percentage and TCR beta diversity correlated strongly.

Using a J-beta primer mix together with a sample-barcoded 5' primer, a second PCR was run for roughly 6 to 12 cycles. A template-switch adaptor that had 12 random nucleotides put a tag on each cDNA molecule. TCRdb re-called the 5' RACE reads with MiXCR, one entry per CDR3 protein. The repertoire consists of 700,000 or so distinct CDR3 sequences, with about a fifth occurring once and the leading ten covering around a fifth. To note about this clonotype: As yet, its antigen is unknown.

J is TRBJ2-1 and V is TRBV3-1, with D tentatively TRBD1 (7 bases). The DNA matches TRBJ2-7 better at its end, which makes the J call doubtful. The source is a man between 65 and 85 years old in good health. The sequenced material came from blood. The CDR3 is CASSQGQGGSYEQYF. CDR3 nucleotides: TGTGCCAGCAGCCAAGGACAGGGAGGCAGCTACGAGCAGTACTTC.